Listed below are T cell receptor beta chains from one sample, sequenced in a study of spatial heterogeneity in lung cancer. TCRdb redid the calling of the 5' RACE reads with MiXCR, one entry per CDR3 protein. Among under 25,000 distinct CDR3 sequences listed, approximately 9.1% were seen once. Source: PBMCs, taken at follow-up. The receptors derive from a female donor with early-stage non-small cell lung cancer. The CDR3 runs from the conserved cysteine through the conserved F or W. D genes are given only for firm matches. Rows may omit the clone size; those that give it use once, few, many or a size class.

many,TRBV28,TRBJ2-4,.,TGTGCCAGCAGCCGTACACCCCAAAACATTCAGTACTTC,CASSRTPQNIQYF
many,TRBV5-1,TRBJ1-1,.,TGCGCCAGCAGCTTGGAACCTTCGAGGAACACTGAAGCTTTCTTT,CASSLEPSRNTEAFF
many,TRBV7-3,TRBJ1-2,.,TGTGCCAGCAGCTTAATGGCAGGGAGCGCCTATGGCTACACCTTC,CASSLMAGSAYGYTF
many,TRBV9,TRBJ2-5,.,TGTGCCAGCAGCGTAGAGGGTAGTCCGAGAAGGTTGGAGACCCAGTACTTC,CASSVEGSPRRLETQYF
many,TRBV12-5,TRBJ2-5,TRBD2,TGTGCTAGTGGTACGACTAGCGGGAGGGTGGGGGAGACCCAGTACTTC,CASGTTSGRVGETQYF
few,TRBV10-3,TRBJ2-7,TRBD1,TGTGCCATCCGAGACAGGGACTACGAGCAGTACTTC,CAIRDRDYEQYF
many,TRBV24-1,TRBJ2-3,.,TGTGCCACCAGTGGAGAGAGGCACACAGATACGCAGTATTTT,CATSGERHTDTQYF
.,TRBV5-1,TRBJ2-5,.,TGCGCCAGCAGCTTCGGGGAGGCCCAGTACTTC,CASSFGEAQYF
many,TRBV20-1,TRBJ2-3,.,TGCAGTGCTAGAGGGGGGATTACCACAGATACGCAGTATTTT,CSARGGITTDTQYF
many,TRBV6-2/TRBV6-3,TRBJ2-7,TRBD2,TGTGCCAGCAGTTACGAGCCAGCGGGGGCCCGGTACTACGAGCAGTACTTC,CASSYEPAGARYYEQYF
many,TRBV10-3,TRBJ2-3,TRBD2,TGTGCCATCAGCCCCTTAGCGGGGGCCACAGATACGCAGTATTTT,CAISPLAGATDTQYF
many,TRBV11-2,TRBJ1-5,.,TGTGCCAGCAGCTTCGACAGAAATCAGCCCCAGCATTTT,CASSFDRNQPQHF
many,TRBV30,TRBJ1-1,.,TGTGCCTGGACCACGGGGGTCGGCACTGAAGCTTTCTTT,CAWTTGVGTEAFF
many,TRBV7-2,TRBJ2-6,.,TGTGCCAGCTGGGACGGCAGATTCTCTGGGGCCAACGTCCTGACTTTC,CASWDGRFSGANVLTF
many,TRBV27,TRBJ1-1,TRBD1,TGTGCCAGCAGTTCTTGGACAGGGGGCCGGAACACTGAAGCTTTCTTT,CASSSWTGGRNTEAFF
many,TRBV12-3/TRBV12-4,TRBJ1-6,TRBD1,TGTGCCAGCAGCACAGGGGGCGGTTCACCCCTCCACTTT,CASSTGGGSPLHF
many,TRBV25-1,TRBJ2-5,TRBD2,TGTGCCAGCAGTGGCGGCGGGACTAGCGGGGCGAAAGAGACCCAGTACTTC,CASSGGGTSGAKETQYF
few,TRBV18,TRBJ2-7,TRBD2,TGTGCCAGCTCACCATCTCAGACTAGCGGATTGTACGAGCAGTACTTC,CASSPSQTSGLYEQYF
many,TRBV6-5,TRBJ1-1,.,TGTGCCAGCAGGGTCGGGACGGCGAACACTGAAGCTTTCTTT,CASRVGTANTEAFF
many,TRBV7-9,TRBJ2-1,.,TGTGCCAGCAAGGTGGGGATCCACAATGAGCAGTTCTTC,CASKVGIHNEQFF
.,TRBV15,TRBJ2-2,TRBD2,TGTGCCACCAGCGGTAGCGGGAGGTGGGGCGCCGGGGAGCTGTTTTTT,CATSGSGRWGAGELFF
many,TRBV28,TRBJ2-1,TRBD2,TGTGCCAGCGGGATAGCGGGAGGGGGCGGTTCCTACAATGAGCAGTTCTTC,CASGIAGGGGSYNEQFF
many,TRBV5-6,TRBJ1-4,.,TGTGCCAGCAGCTTCTCGTGGCGGGGCGGAGGTGAAAAACTGTTTTTT,CASSFSWRGGGEKLFF
many,TRBV11-2,TRBJ2-4,.,TGTGCCAGCAGCTTACCCTGGGAGTCCAAAAACATTCAGTACTTC,CASSLPWESKNIQYF
.,TRBV20-1,TRBJ2-7,TRBD2,TGCAGTGCTAGAACTGTGACTAGCGGGGGTTATCGCTACGAGCAGTACTTC,CSARTVTSGGYRYEQYF
many,TRBV21-1,TRBJ2-6,.,TGTGCCAGCAGCAAACGGGGGGATGGGACAGGAACCACCTCTGGGGCCAACGTCCTGACTTTC,CASSKRGDGTGTTSGANVLTF
few,TRBV16,TRBJ2-7,.,TGTGCCAGCAGCCAGAGGGGCGCGTTCTACGAGCAGTACTTC,CASSQRGAFYEQYF
.,TRBV18,TRBJ2-1,TRBD2,TGTGCCAGCTCACGGGCCAGCGGGGCCTACAATGAGCAGTTCTTC,CASSRASGAYNEQFF
many,TRBV11-2,TRBJ2-1,TRBD1,TGTGCCAGCAGCTTAGTTATTGGGACAGGGGGGAATGAGCAGTTCTTC,CASSLVIGTGGNEQFF
few,TRBV7-9,TRBJ1-5,.,TGTGCCAGCAGCTTTGACGGGGGGAATCAGCCCCAGCATTTT,CASSFDGGNQPQHF
many,TRBV7-2,TRBJ1-1,.,TGTGCCAGCAGCCAGGACCACTTTGGGGTATCTTTCTTT,CASSQDHFGVSFF
few,TRBV5-4,TRBJ2-7,.,TGTGCCAGCAGCCAGGGTCGCCGGGGCCACAGCTATTTCACCTACGAGCAGTACTTC,CASSQGRRGHSYFTYEQYF
many,TRBV12-5,TRBJ1-4,TRBD1,TGTGCTAGTGGTTTACCCCGGACAGGGGGCCAGGTGCCTAATGAAAAACTGTTTTTT,CASGLPRTGGQVPNEKLFF
many,TRBV19,TRBJ2-7,.,TGTGCCAGTAGAAGACAGGTCAATTCCTACGAGCAGTACTTC,CASRRQVNSYEQYF
many,TRBV20-1,TRBJ1-5,.,TGCAGTGCTAGAGTCACCTATAGCAATCAGCCCCAGCATTTT,CSARVTYSNQPQHF
many,TRBV18,TRBJ2-5,.,TGTGCCAGCTCACCACCGGGGACGGAAGAGACCCAGTACTTC,CASSPPGTEETQYF